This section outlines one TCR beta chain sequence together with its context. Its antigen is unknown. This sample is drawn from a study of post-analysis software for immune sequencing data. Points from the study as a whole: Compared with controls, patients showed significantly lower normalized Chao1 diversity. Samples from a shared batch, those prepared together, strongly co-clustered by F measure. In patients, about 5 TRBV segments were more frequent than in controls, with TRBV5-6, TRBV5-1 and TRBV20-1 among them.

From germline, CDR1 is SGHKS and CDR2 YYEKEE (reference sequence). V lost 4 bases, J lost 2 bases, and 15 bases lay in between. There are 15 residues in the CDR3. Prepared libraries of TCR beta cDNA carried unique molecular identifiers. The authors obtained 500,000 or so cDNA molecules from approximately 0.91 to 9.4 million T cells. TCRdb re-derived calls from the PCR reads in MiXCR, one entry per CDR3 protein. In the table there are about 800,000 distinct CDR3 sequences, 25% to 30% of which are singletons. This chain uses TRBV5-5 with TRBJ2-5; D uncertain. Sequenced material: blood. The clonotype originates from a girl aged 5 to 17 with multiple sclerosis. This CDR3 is CASSPIPGRQETQYF. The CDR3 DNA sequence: TGTGCCAGCAGCCCAATTCCAGGCAGGCAAGAGACCCAGTACTTC.